The 10 T cell receptor beta chains below all came from one sample that was sequenced in a study of blood T cell repertoires in COVID-19. The protocol was immunoSEQ multiplex PCR, while the TCRdb copy is restricted to in-frame clones and leaves out a portion. The sample holds 120,000 or so clones, about 83% seen once. The sequenced sample consisted of PBMCs or T cells enriched from blood (not recorded which). Receptors originate from a woman aged 30 to 39 who had recovered from COVID-19.

The chain uses TRBV27 and TRBJ2-1; tentative D call: TRBD2 (5 bases). Germline loops: CDR1 MNHEY, CDR2 SMNVEV (reference sequence). The CDR3 consists of 13 residues. V was clipped by 6 bases and J by 7 bases, with 13 bases between them. The CDR3 spells CASSRPPGNEQFF. CDR3 nucleotide sequence: TGTGCCAGCAGCCGACCCCCGGGAAATGAGCAGTTCTTC.

The chain's CDR3 is CASSSRTSGRYEQFF. DNA for the CDR3: TGTGCCAGCAGTTCCAGGACTAGCGGGAGGTATGAGCAGTTCTTC. This chain joins TRBV7-2 and TRBJ2-1; 14 bases match TRBD2. The J segment lost 8 bases and the V segment lost 6 bases, leaving 6 bases of the junction unmatched. The CDR3 is made up of 15 amino acids. Germline V gene lookup returns CDR1 SGHTA and CDR2 FQGNSA.

CDR3 sequence reads: CASSQDPAGGRTGELFF. For the CDR3, the DNA is TGTGCCAGCAGCCAAGATCCGGCAGGGGGGCGCACCGGGGAGCTGTTTTTT. The rearrangement uses TRBV3-1 (or the pseudogene TRBV3-2) and TRBJ2-2; D is perhaps TRBD1 (7 bases). CDR3 length: 17 amino acids. Germline loops: CDR1 LGHDT, CDR2 YNNKEL (reference sequence). V lost 0 bases, J lost 4 bases, and 15 bases lay in between.

This sequence joins TRBV7-9 and TRBJ1-6, with D unclear. CDR1 is SEHNR, CDR2 FQNEAQ, per germline (reference sequence). The CDR3 contains 14 residues. V lost 6 bases and J 6 bases, leaving 12 bases between the germline ends. The CDR3 loop is CASSYGRGNSPLHF. CDR3 DNA sequence: TGTGCCAGCAGTTATGGACGGGGTAATTCACCCCTCCACTTT.

The J gene is TRBJ1-2, the V gene TRBV6-5; a possible D gene is TRBD1 (6 bases). Germline V gives CDR1 MNHEY, CDR2 SVGAGI. The CDR3 runs to 15 residues. V dropped 5 bases and J dropped 4 bases, with 17 bases sitting between them. DNA of the CDR3: TGTGCCAGCAGTAATAGACAGGCCCGCTCCTATGGCTACACCTTC. The encoded protein is CASSNRQARSYGYTF.

This clone was observed a handful of times. CDR3 bases: TGCGCCAGCAGCCAAGGGGCAGGGAAGAGGAATGAGCAGTTCTTC. Amino acid sequence: CASSQGAGKRNEQFF. This chain links TRBV4-3 with TRBJ2-1; D possibly corresponds to TRBD1 (5 bases). The CDR3 is 15 residues long. V lost 1 base and J lost 7, with 14 bases in between. Germline loops: CDR1 LGHNA, CDR2 YSLEER.

V and J are TRBV30 and TRBJ2-1, with a weak D call TRBD2 (6 bases). This CDR3 comprises 14 residues. V dropped 3 bases and J dropped 2 bases, with 11 bases sitting between them. Germline-derived CDR1 and CDR2 are GTSNPN and SVGIG (reference sequence). The CDR3 loop is CAWREAGPYNEQFF. CDR3 sequence (DNA): TGTGCCTGGAGGGAGGCGGGACCCTACAATGAGCAGTTCTTC.

This chain's CDR3 is CASATGVYNEQFF. CDR3 DNA sequence: TGCGCCAGCGCCACAGGGGTTTACAATGAGCAGTTCTTC. The V call is TRBV4-1, the J call TRBJ2-1, with 7 bases that match TRBD1. Per germline, CDR1 MGHRA and CDR2 YSYEKL. This CDR3 is built from 13 residues. The junction had 5 bases not matched to a gene; V was cut back by 8 bases and J by 4 bases.

V is TRBV7-2 and J is TRBJ1-1; a weak D match, TRBD1 (5 bases). CDR1 and CDR2 (germline): SGHTA, FQGNSA. The CDR3 is made up of 13 amino acids. Trimming shortened V by 0 bases and J by 7 bases, and 9 bases separated the two germline ends. CDR3 in amino acids: CASSLAPGGEAFF. In nucleotides, the CDR3 is TGTGCCAGCAGCTTAGCTCCCGGGGGTGAAGCTTTCTTT.

Many counts were recorded for this clone. The chain uses TRBV2 and TRBJ2-2; the match to TRBD1 covers 7 bases. J was trimmed by 2 bases and V by 2 bases; bases with no gene match: 2. This CDR3 comprises 15 residues. Per the germline V gene, CDR1 is SNHLY and CDR2 is FYNNEI. The CDR3 reads CASSERQGNTGELFF. The CDR3 DNA sequence: TGTGCCAGCAGTGAAAGACAGGGTAACACCGGGGAGCTGTTTTTT.